These 15 T cell receptor beta chains were all obtained from the same sample, sequenced in a study of blood T cell repertoires in COVID-19 (TCRdb year 2020). To prepare the library, the immunoSEQ multiplex PCR assay was applied. TCRdb limited this immuneACCESS table to in-frame rearrangements with V and J called. A share of clones is missing; checked studies link under half to unresolved V genes, and the rest is unexplained. The sample records 200,000 to 300,000 clones, 75% to 90% of which are singletons. The ten biggest clones cover under 5% of the sample. Sequencing was performed on PBMCs or T cells enriched from blood (not recorded which). The receptors stem from a woman aged 25 to 45 who had recovered from COVID-19.

This clone was seen a handful of times. The genes are TRBV5-1 and TRBJ2-7, with D maybe TRBD1 (6 bases). Germline CDR1 is SGHRS and CDR2 is YFSETQ. This CDR3 region has 13 residues. The V end was cut by 0 bases, the J end by 7 bases, with 11 bases between. The CDR3, as DNA: TGCGCCAGCAGCTTGGACAGGGTTGAGGAGCAGTACTTC. It specifies CASSLDRVEEQYF.

This clone appeared a single time. Germline is not matched at one junction end, which may reflect a read error. This sequence joins TRBV12-3 or TRBV12-4 and TRBJ2-1; 7 bases match TRBD1. The CDR3 length is 13 residues. This CDR3 reads CASSSPLGGGRVF. The CDR3 DNA follows: TGTGCCAGCAGTTCCCCCTTAGGGGGCGGAAGGGTCTTC.

V is TRBV24-1 and J is TRBJ2-1; a weak D match, TRBD1 (6 bases). Per germline, CDR1 KGHDR and CDR2 SFDVKD. Trimming cost V 1 base and J 5 bases, with 8 bases left between them. There are 14 residues in the CDR3. CDR3: CATSDLGQNNEQFF. CDR3 DNA: TGTGCCACCAGTGATTTAGGACAGAACAATGAGCAGTTCTTC.

The chain joins TRBV11-3 to TRBJ2-5; 9 nucleotides line up with TRBD1. J lost 4 bases, V lost 5 bases, and 8 bases had no gene match. In germline, CDR1 is SGHNT, CDR2 YENEEA. This CDR3 spans 15 amino acids. The CDR3 sequence: CASSLTGGVGETQYF. The CDR3 nucleotides read TGTGCCAGCAGCCTTACAGGGGGCGTTGGAGAGACCCAGTACTTC.

V usage is TRBV24-1 and J usage is TRBJ2-3; 10 nucleotides agree with TRBD1. The CDR3 totals 16 residues. Germline CDR1 KGHDR, CDR2 SFDVKD. Trimming at V came to 2 bases and at J to 5 bases, leaving 6 bases not matched to a gene. In DNA form, the CDR3 reads TGTGCCACCAGTGATTACGGGACAGGGGTCAGAGATACGCAGTATTTT. This translates into CATSDYGTGVRDTQYF.

This chain joins TRBV10-3 and TRBJ1-1; D perhaps matches TRBD1 (5 bases). V lost 7 bases and J 5 bases, leaving 14 bases between the germline ends. Germline V gene data show CDR1 as ENHRY and CDR2 as SYGVKD. This CDR3 has 13 residues. The DNA for the CDR3 is TGTGCCATCAACTGGGGCCCAGAAACTGAAGCTTTCTTT. It specifies CAINWGPETEAFF.

The chain has TRBV5-1 and TRBJ2-1; TRBD2 aligns across 9 bases. Trimming at V came to 0 bases and at J to 1 base, leaving 2 bases not matched to a gene. The CDR3 totals 16 residues. Germline V CDR1 and CDR2: SGHRS, YFSETQ. The CDR3 loop is CASSLGSGRSYNEQFF. In DNA, the CDR3 is TGCGCCAGCAGCTTGGGCAGCGGGAGGTCCTACAATGAGCAGTTCTTC.

The chain joins TRBV9 to TRBJ2-1; D is uncertain. The CDR3 consists of 14 residues. Germline values: CDR1 SGDLS, CDR2 YYNGEE. V was trimmed by 0 bases and J by 0 bases, leaving 4 bases between them. This CDR3 reads CASSVATSYNEQFF. CDR3 nucleotides: TGTGCCAGCAGCGTAGCTACCTCCTACAATGAGCAGTTCTTC.

Details on this clone: The sample carries other DNA sequences with the same CDR3. The genes are TRBV6-2 or TRBV6-3 and TRBJ1-1; 9 bases line up with TRBD1. The CDR3 runs to 14 residues. Germline assignment: CDR1 MNHEY and CDR2 SVGEGT. V was clipped by 5 bases and J by 5 bases; unmatched bases: 6. CDR3 loop: CASSTTGGATEAFF. CDR3 nucleotides: TGTGCCAGCAGTACCACAGGGGGCGCGACTGAAGCTTTCTTT.

As to this clone: The junction differs from germline at one of its ends, possibly a read error. This chain links TRBV14 with TRBJ2-1; TRBD2 matches at 8 bases. Germline V gene data show CDR1 as SGHDN and CDR2 as FVKESK. CDR3 length: 13 amino acids. The CDR3 protein is CASSQEPAGVKVF. As DNA, the CDR3 is TGTGCCAGCAGCCAAGAACCAGCGGGAGTCAAAGTCTTC. Full variable domain (remainder filled in from reference TRBV14 and TRBJ2-1): EAGVTQFPSHSVIEKGQTVTLRCDPISGHDNLYWYRRVMGKEIKFLLHFVKESKQDESGMPNNRFLAERTGGTYSTLKVQPAELEDSGVYFCASSQEPAGVKVFGPGTRLTVL.

The chain joins TRBV27 to TRBJ2-7; 7 nucleotides match TRBD2. J was trimmed by 2 bases and V by 8 bases; bases with no gene match: 6. The CDR3 has 13 amino acids. Germline V gene sequence: CDR1 MNHEY, CDR2 SMNVEV (reference sequence). The CDR3 loop reads CASSTSATYEQYF. CDR3 in DNA: TGTGCCAGCTCTACTAGCGCCACCTACGAGCAGTACTTC.

The gene calls are TRBV9 and TRBJ2-5; no clear D. Germline CDR1 reads SGDLS; CDR2 reads YYNGEE. Trimming stripped 6 bases from V and 5 bases from J, with 20 bases between. This CDR3 region has 15 residues. CDR3 in DNA: TGTGCCAGCACCAGAAGACCGACCGACGGGGAGACCCAGTACTTC. As protein: CASTRRPTDGETQYF.

This chain uses TRBV5-1 with TRBJ2-3; D ambiguous. Between the trimmed V and J ends, which lost 2 bases and 0 bases, there was a span of 13 bases. The CDR3 runs to 16 residues. CDR1 and CDR2 from the germline V gene are SGHRS and YFSETQ. CDR3 coding DNA: TGCGCCAGCAGCTTTGGCGGTAGTCCTAGCACAGATACGCAGTATTTT. As protein: CASSFGGSPSTDTQYF.

This clone was seen a handful of times. The chain links TRBV7-8 to TRBJ2-1; perhaps TRBD2 as D (6 bases). CDR3 length: 17 residues. Germline V gives CDR1 SGHVS, CDR2 FQNEAQ. The germline V and J ends were trimmed by 5 bases and 7 bases, with 24 bases remaining between them. CDR3 sequence (DNA): TGTGCCAGCAGCCCCCCTATACGTCTTGGCGGGAAGAATGAGCAGTTCTTC. Translation gives CASSPPIRLGGKNEQFF.

This clone has just a few counts. This rearrangement joins TRBV28 to TRBJ2-4; tentative D call: TRBD1 (6 bases). Germline values: CDR1 MDHEN, CDR2 SYDVKM. The CDR3 contains 15 residues. Trimming removed 6 bases from V and 0 bases from J, with 12 bases in between. The CDR3 spells CASRSKQGAKNIQYF. The CDR3 DNA follows: TGTGCCAGCAGATCTAAACAGGGAGCCAAAAACATTCAGTACTTC.